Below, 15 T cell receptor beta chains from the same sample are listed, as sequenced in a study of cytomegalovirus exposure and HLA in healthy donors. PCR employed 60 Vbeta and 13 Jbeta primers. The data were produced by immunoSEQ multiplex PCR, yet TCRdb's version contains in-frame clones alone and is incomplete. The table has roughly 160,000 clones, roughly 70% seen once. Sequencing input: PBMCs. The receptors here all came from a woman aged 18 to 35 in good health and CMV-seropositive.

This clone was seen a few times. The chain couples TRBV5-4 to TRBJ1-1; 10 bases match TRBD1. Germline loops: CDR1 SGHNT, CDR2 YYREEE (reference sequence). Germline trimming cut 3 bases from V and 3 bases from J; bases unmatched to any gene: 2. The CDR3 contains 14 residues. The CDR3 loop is CASSSDRGHTEAFF. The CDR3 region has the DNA TGTGCCAGCAGCTCCGACAGGGGGCACACTGAAGCTTTCTTT.

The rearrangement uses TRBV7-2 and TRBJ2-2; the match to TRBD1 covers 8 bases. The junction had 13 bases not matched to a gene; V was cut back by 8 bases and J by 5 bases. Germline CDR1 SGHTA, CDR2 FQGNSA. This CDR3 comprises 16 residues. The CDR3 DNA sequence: TGTGCCAGCCGAGCCCCCGGGACAGGAAGGACCGGGGAGCTGTTTTTT. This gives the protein CASRAPGTGRTGELFF.

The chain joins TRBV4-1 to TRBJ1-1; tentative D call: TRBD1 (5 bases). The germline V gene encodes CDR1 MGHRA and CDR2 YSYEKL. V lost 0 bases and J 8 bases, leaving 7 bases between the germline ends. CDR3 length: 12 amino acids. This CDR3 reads CASSQEGGEAFF. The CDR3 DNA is TGCGCCAGCAGCCAAGAGGGGGGAGAAGCTTTCTTT.

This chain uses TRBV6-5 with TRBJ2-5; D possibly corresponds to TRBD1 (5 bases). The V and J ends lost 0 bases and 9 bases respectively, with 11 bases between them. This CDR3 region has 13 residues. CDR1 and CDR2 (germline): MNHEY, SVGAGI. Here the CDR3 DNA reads TGTGCCAGCAGTTACTCAAGGGGCGTTGCCCAGTACTTC. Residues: CASSYSRGVAQYF.

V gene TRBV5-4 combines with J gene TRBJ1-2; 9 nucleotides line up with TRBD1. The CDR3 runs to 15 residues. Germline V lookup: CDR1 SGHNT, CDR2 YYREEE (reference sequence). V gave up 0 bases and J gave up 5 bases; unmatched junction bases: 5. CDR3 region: CASSLGDRELYGYTF. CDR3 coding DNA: TGTGCCAGCAGCTTGGGGGACAGGGAATTGTATGGCTACACCTTC.

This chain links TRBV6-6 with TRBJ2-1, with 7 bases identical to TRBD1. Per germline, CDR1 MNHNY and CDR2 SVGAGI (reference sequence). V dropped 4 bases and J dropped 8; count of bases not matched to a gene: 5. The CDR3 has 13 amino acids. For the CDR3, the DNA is TGTGCCAGCAGTTTAACAGGGGTGCATGAGCAGTTCTTC. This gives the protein CASSLTGVHEQFF.

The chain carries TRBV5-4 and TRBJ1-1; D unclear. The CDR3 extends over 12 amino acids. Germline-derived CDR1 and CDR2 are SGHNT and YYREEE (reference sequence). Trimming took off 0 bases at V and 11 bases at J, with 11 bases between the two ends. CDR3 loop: CASSLGGSKAFF. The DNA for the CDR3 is TGTGCCAGCAGCTTGGGCGGGTCAAAGGCTTTCTTT.

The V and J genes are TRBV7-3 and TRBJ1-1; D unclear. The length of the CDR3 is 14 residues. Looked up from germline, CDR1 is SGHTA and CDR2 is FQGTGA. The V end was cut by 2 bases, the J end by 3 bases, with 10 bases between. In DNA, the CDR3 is TGTGCCAGCAGCTTATCACCGGTTGACACTGAAGCTTTCTTT. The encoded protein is CASSLSPVDTEAFF.

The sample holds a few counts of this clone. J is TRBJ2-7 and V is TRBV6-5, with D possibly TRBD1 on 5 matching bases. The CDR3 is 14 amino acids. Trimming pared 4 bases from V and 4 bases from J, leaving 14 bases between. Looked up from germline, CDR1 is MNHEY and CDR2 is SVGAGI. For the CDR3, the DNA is TGTGCCAGCAGTTCGGACATGGTGATTTACGAGCAGTACTTC. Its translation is CASSSDMVIYEQYF.

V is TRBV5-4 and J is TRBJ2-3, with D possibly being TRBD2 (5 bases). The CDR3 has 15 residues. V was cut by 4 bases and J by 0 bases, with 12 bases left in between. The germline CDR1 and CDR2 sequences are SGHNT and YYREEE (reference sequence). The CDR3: CASSATGLSTDTQYF. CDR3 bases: TGTGCCAGCAGCGCAACCGGACTTAGCACAGATACGCAGTATTTT.

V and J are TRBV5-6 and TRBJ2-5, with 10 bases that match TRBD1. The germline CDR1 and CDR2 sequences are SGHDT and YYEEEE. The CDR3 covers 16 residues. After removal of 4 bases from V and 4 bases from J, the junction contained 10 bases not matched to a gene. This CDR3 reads CASSDLTGGRGETQYF. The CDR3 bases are TGTGCCAGCAGCGACTTGACAGGGGGCCGGGGAGAGACCCAGTACTTC.

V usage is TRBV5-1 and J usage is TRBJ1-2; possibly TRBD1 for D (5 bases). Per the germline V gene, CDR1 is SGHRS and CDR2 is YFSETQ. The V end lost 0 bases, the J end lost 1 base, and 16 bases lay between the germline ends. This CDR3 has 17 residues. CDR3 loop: CASSLDPDTFRNYGYTF. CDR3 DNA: TGCGCCAGCAGCTTGGATCCGGACACATTTCGTAACTATGGCTACACCTTC.

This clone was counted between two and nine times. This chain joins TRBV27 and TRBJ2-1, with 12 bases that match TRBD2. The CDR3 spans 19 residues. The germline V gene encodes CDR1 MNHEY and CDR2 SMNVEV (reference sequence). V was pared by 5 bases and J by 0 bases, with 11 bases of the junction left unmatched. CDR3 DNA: TGTGCCAGCAGTCCTAGCGGGGGGGCCCCCAGTCACTCCTACAATGAGCAGTTCTTC. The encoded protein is CASSPSGGAPSHSYNEQFF.

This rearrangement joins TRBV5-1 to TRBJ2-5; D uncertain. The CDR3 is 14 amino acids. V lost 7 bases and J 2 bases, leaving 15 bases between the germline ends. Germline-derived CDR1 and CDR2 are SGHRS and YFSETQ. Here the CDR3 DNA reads TGCGCCAGCCGACATCCGTTCGATCAAGAGACCCAGTACTTC. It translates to CASRHPFDQETQYF.

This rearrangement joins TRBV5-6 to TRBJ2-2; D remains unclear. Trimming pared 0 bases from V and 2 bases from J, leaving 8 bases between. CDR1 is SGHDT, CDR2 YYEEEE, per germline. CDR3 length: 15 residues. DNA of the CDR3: TGTGCCAGCAGCTTGGCCCCTACTAACACCGGGGAGCTGTTTTTT. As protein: CASSLAPTNTGELFF.